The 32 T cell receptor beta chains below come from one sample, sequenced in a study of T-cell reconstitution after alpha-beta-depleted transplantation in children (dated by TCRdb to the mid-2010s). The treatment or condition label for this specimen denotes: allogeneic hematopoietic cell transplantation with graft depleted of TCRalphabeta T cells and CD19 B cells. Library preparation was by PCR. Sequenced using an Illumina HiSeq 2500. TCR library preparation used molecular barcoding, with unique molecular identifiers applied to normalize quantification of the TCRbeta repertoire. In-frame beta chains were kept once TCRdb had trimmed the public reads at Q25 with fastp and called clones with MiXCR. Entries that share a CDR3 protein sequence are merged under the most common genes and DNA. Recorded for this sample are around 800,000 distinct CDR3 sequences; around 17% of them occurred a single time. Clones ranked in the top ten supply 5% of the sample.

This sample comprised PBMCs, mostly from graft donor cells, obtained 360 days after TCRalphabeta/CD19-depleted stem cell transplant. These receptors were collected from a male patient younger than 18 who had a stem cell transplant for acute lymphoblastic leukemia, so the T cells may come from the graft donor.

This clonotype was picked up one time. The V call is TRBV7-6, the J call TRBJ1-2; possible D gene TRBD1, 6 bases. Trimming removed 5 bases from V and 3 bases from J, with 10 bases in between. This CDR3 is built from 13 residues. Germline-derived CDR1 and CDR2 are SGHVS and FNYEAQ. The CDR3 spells CASSRQDHYGYTF. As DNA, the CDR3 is TGTGCCAGCAGCCGACAGGACCACTATGGCTACACCTTC.

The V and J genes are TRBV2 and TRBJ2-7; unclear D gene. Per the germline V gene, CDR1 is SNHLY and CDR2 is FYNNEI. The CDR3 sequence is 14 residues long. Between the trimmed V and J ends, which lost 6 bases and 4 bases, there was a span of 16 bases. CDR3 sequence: CASSYAAILYEQYF. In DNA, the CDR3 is TGTGCCAGCAGCTACGCGGCTATCTTGTACGAGCAGTACTTC.

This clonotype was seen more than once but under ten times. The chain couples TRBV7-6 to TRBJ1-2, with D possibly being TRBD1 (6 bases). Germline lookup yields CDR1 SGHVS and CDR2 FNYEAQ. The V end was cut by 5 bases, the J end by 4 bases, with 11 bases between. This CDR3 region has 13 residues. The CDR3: CASSLEQGYGYTF. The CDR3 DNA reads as TGTGCCAGCAGCCTAGAACAGGGCTATGGCTACACCTTC.

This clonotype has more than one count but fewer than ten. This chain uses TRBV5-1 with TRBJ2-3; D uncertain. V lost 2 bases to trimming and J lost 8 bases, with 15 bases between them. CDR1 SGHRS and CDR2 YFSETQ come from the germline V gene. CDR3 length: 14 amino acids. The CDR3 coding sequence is TGCGCCAGCAGCTTAATGGAGATTGTGGGTACGCAGTATTTT. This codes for CASSLMEIVGTQYF.

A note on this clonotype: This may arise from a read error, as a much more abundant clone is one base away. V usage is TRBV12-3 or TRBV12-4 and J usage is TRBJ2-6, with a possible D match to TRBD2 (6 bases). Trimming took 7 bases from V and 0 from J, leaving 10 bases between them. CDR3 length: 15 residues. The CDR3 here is CASTSGGSGANVLTF. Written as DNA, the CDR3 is TGTGCCAGCACTTCCGGGGGCTCTGGGGCCAACGTCCTGACTTTC.

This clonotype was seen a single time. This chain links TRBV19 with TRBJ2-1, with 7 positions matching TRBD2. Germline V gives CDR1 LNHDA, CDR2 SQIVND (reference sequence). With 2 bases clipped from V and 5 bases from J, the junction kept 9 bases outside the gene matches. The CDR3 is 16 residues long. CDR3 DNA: TGTGCCAGTAGTATATTGTCTCGGGGGGAGAACAATGAGCAGTTCTTC. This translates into CASSILSRGENNEQFF.

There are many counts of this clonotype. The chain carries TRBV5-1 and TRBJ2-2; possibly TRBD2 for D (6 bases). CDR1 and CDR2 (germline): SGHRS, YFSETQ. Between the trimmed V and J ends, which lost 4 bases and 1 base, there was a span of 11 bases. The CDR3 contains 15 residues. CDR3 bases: TGCGCCAGCAGCCCGGGACTGGAGAACACCGGGGAGCTGTTTTTT. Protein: CASSPGLENTGELFF. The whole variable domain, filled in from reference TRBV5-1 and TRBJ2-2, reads KAGVTQTPRYLIKTRGQQVTLSCSPISGHRSVSWYQQTPGQGLQFLFEYFSETQRNKGNFPGRFSGRQFSNSRSEMNVSTLELGDSALYLCASSPGLENTGELFFGEGSRLTVL.

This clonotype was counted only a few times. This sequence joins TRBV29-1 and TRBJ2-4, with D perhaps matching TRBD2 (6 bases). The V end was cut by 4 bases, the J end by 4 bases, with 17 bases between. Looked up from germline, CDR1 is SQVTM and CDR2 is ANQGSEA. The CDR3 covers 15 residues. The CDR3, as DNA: TGCAGCGTTGCAGCGGGCCGTCTGGGGAAAAACATTCAGTACTTC. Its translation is CSVAAGRLGKNIQYF. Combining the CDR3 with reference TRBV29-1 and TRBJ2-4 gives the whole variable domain SAVISQKPSRDICQRGTSLTIQCQVDSQVTMMFWYRQQPGQSLTLIATANQGSEATYESGFVIDKFPISRPNLTFSTLTVSNMSPEDSSIYLCSVAAGRLGKNIQYFGAGTRLSVL.

The CDR3 loop reads CSVELRTFSGNTIYF. The CDR3 DNA sequence: TGCAGCGTTGAACTCAGGACCTTCTCTGGAAACACCATATATTTT. V gene TRBV29-1 combines with J gene TRBJ1-3; D not certain. The germline CDR1 and CDR2 sequences are SQVTM and ANQGSEA. The V gene lost 2 bases and the J gene lost 0 bases, with 11 bases spanning the gap. The CDR3 contains 15 residues.

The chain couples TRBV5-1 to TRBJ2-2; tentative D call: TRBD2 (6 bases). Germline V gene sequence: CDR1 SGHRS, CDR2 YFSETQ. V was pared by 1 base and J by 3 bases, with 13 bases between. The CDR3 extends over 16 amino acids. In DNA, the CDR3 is TGCGCCAGCAGCTTGATCGGGGGAGCTGACACCGGGGAGCTGTTTTTT. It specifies CASSLIGGADTGELFF.

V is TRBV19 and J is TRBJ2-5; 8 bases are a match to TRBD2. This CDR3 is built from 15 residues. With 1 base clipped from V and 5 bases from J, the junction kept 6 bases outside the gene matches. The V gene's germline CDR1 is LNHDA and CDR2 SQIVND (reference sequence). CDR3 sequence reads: CASSIAAGGGETQYF. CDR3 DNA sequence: TGTGCCAGTAGTATAGCGGCGGGAGGAGGGGAGACCCAGTACTTC. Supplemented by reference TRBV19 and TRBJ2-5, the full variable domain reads DGGITQSPKYLFRKEGQNVTLSCEQNLNHDAMYWYRQDPGQGLRLIYYSQIVNDFQKGDIAEGYSVSREKKESFPLTVTSAQKNPTAFYLCASSIAAGGGETQYFGPGTRLLVL.

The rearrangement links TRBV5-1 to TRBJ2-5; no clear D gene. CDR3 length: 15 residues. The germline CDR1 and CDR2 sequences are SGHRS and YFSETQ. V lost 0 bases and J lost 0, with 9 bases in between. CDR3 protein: CASSLGLTYQETQYF. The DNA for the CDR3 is TGCGCCAGCAGCTTGGGGCTGACGTACCAAGAGACCCAGTACTTC.

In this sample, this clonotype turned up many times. The CDR3 nucleotides read TGTGCCAGCAGTTTTGTGGGAGGGCCAAATGAGCAGTTCTTC. Translating it yields CASSFVGGPNEQFF. The chain couples TRBV12-3 or TRBV12-4 to TRBJ2-1; 7 bases match TRBD2. J gave up 7 bases and V 3 bases, and 6 bases lay outside the gene matches. The CDR3 loop spans 14 amino acids.

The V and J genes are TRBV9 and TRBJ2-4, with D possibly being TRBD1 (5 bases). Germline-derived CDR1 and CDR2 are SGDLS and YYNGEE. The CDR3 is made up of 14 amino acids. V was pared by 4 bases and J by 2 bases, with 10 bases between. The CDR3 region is CASSPRQTKNIQYF. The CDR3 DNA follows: TGTGCCAGCAGCCCTAGACAGACCAAAAACATTCAGTACTTC. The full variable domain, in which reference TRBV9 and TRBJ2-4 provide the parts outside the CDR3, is DSGVTQTPKHLITATGQRVTLRCSPRSGDLSVYWYQQSLDQGLQFLIQYYNGEERAKGNILERFSAQQFPDLHSELNLSSLELGDSALYFCASSPRQTKNIQYFGAGTRLSVL.

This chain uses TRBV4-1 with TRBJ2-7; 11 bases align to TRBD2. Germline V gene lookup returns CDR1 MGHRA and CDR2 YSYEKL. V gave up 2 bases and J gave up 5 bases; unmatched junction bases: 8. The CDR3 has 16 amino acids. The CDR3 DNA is TGCGCCAGCAGCCAACCTACTAGCGGGAGTCTCGACGAGCAGTACTTC. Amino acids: CASSQPTSGSLDEQYF.

CDR3 nucleotide sequence: TGCGCCAGCAGCTCACAGGGGGCCATGAGGAGCTCCTACGAGCAGTACTTC. Protein product: CASSSQGAMRSSYEQYF. The chain combines TRBV5-1 with TRBJ2-7; 9 positions agree with TRBD1. This CDR3 has 17 amino acids. The V segment lost 3 bases and the J segment 0 bases; nucleotides outside the gene matches: 10. Looked up from germline, CDR1 is SGHRS and CDR2 is YFSETQ.

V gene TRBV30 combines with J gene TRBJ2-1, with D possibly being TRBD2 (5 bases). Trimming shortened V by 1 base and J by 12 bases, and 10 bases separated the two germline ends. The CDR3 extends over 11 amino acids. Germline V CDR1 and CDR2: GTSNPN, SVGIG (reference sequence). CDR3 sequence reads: CAWSARTGQFF. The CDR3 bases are TGTGCCTGGAGTGCTAGGACTGGGCAGTTCTTC.

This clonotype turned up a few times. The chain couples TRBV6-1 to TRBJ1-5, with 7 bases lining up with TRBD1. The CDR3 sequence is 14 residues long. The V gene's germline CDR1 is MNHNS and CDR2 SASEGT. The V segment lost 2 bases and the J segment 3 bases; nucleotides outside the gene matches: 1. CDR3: CASSERGPNQPQHF. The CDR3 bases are TGTGCCAGCAGTGAAAGGGGGCCCAATCAGCCCCAGCATTTT.

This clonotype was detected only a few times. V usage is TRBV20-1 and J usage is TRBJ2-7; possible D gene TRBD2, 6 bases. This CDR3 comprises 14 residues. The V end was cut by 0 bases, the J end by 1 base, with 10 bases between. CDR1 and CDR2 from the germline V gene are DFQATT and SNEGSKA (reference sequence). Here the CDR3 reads CSAREASVSYEQYF. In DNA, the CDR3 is TGCAGTGCTAGAGAAGCTAGCGTGTCCTACGAGCAGTACTTC.

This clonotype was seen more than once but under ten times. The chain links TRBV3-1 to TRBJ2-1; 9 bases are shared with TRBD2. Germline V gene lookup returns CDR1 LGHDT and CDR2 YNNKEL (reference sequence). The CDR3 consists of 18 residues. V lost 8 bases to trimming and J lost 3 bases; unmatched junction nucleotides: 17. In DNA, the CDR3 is TGTGCCAGCTGTCCCCCTTTTCGGCGGGAGGGGGGCTACAATGAGCAGTTCTTC. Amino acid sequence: CASCPPFRREGGYNEQFF.

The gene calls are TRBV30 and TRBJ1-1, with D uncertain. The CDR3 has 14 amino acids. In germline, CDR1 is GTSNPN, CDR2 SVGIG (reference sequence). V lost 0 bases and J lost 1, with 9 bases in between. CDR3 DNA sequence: TGTGCCTGGAGTGTAAGGCTGGCGAACACTGAAGCTTTCTTT. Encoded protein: CAWSVRLANTEAFF.

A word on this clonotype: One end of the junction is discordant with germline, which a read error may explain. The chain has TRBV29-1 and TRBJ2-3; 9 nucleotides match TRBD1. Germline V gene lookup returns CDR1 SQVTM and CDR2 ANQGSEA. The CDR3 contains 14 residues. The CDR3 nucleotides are TGCAGCGTTTCCCGACAGGGGGAAGCAGAAACGCAGTATTTT. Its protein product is CSVSRQGEAETQYF.

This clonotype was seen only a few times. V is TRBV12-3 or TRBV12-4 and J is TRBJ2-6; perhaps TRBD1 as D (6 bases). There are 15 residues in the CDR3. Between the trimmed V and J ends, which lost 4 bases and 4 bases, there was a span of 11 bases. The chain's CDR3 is CASSYTGSGANVLTF. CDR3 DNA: TGTGCCAGCAGTTATACAGGGTCCGGGGCCAACGTCCTGACTTTC.

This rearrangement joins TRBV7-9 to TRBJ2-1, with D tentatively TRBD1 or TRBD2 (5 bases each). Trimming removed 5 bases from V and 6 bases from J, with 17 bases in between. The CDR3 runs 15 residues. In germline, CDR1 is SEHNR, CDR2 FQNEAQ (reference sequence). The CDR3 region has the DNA TGTGCCAGCAGCACCGGGACGCGGAACCGCAATGAGCAGTTCTTC. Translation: CASSTGTRNRNEQFF.

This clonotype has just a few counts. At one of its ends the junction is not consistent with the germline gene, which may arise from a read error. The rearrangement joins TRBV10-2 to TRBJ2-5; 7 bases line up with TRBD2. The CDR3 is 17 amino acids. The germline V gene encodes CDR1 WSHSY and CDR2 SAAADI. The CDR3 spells CASSETSLGTTEDTQYF. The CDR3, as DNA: TGCGCCAGCAGTGAAACGTCGTTGGGGACTACCGAAGATACCCAGTACTTC.

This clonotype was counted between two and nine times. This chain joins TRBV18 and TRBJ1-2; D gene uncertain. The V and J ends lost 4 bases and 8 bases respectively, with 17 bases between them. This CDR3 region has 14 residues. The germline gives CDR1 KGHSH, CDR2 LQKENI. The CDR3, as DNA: TGTGCCAGCTCACTAGCGATCCAGACGCAGGGCTACACCTTC. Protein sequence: CASSLAIQTQGYTF.

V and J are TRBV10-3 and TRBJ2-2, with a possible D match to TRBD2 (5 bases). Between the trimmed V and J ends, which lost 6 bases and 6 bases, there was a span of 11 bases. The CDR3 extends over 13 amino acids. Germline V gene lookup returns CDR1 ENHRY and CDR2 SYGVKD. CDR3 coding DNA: TGTGCCATCAGCGCGGGTGGCCCCGGGGAGCTGTTTTTT. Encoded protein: CAISAGGPGELFF.

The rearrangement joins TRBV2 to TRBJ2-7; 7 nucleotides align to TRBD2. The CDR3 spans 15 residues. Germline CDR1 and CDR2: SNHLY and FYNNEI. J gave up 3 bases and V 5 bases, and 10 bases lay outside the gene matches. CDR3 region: CASSRSGTTFYEQYF. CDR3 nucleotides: TGTGCCAGCAGTCGCTCCGGGACTACCTTCTACGAGCAGTACTTC. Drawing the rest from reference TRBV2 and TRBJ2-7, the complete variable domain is EPEVTQTPSHQVTQMGQEVILRCVPISNHLYFYWYRQILGQKVEFLVSFYNNEISEKSEIFDDQFSVERPDGSNFTLKIRSTKLEDSAMYFCASSRSGTTFYEQYFGPGTRLTVT.

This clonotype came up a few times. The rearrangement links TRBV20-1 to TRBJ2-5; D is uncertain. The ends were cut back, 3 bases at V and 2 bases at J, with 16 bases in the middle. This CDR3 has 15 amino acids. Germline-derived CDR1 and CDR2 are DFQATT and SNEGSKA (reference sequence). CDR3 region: CSARGTGGGQETQYF. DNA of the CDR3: TGCAGTGCTAGGGGTACGGGCGGTGGGCAAGAGACCCAGTACTTC.

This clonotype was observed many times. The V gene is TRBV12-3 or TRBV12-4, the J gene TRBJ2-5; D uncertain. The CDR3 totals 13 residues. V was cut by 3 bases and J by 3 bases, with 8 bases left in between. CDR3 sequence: CASSFFPKETQYF. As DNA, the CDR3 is TGTGCCAGCAGTTTCTTCCCGAAAGAGACCCAGTACTTC.

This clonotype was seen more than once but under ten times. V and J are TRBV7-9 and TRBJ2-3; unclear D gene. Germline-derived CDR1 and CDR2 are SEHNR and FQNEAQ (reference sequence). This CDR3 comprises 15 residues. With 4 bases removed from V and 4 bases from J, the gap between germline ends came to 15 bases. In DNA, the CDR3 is TGTGCCAGCAGCTCCCCAGTAGGGTCAGCAGATACGCAGTATTTT. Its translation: CASSSPVGSADTQYF.

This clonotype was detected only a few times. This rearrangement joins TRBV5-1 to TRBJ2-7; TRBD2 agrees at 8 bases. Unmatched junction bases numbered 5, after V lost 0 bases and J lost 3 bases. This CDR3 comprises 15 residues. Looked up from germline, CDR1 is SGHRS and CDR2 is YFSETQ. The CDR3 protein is CASSLDGLANYEQYF. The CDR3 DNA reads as TGCGCCAGCAGCTTGGATGGACTAGCCAACTACGAGCAGTACTTC.